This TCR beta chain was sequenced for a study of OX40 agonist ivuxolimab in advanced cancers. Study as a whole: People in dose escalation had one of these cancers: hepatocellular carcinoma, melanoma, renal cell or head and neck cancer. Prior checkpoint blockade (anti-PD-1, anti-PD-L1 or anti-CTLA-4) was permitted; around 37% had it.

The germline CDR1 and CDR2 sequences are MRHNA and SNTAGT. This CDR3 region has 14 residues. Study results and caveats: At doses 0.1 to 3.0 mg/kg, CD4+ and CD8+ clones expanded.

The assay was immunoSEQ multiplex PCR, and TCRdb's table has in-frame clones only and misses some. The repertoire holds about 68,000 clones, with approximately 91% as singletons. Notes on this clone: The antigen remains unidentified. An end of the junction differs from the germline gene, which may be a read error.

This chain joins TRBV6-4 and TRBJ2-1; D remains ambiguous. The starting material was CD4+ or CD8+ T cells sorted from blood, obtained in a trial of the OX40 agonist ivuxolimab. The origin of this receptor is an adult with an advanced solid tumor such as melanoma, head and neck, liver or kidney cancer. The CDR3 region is CASSSTDMVAVKLF. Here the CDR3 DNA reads TGTGCCAGCAGCTCCACCGACATGGTGGCGGTTAAGCTCTTC.